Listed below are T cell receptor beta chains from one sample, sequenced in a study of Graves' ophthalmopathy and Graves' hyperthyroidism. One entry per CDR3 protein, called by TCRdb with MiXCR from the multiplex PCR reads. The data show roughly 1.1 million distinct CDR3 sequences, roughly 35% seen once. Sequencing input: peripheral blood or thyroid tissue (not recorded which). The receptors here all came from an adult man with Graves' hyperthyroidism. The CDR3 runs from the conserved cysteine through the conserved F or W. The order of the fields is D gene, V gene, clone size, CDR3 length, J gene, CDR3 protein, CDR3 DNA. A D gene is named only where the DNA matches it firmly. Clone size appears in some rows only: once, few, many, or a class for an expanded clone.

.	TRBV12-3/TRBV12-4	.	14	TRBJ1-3	CASSLTYRGNTIYF	TGTGCCAGCAGTCTGACATACAGGGGAAACACCATATATTTT
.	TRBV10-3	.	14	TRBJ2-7	CAIRGTAEFYEQYF	TGTGCCATCAGGGGTACGGCGGAGTTCTACGAGCAGTACTTC
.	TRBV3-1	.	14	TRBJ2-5	CASSPWGDQETQYF	TGTGCCAGCAGCCCCTGGGGGGACCAAGAGACCCAGTACTTC
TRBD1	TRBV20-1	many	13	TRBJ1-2	CSARTGTGFGYTF	TGCAGTGCTCGGACCGGGACAGGGTTTGGCTACACCTTC
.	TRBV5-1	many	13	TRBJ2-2	CASSFRYTGELFF	TGCGCCAGCAGCTTCAGATACACCGGGGAGCTGTTTTTT
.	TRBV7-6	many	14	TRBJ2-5	CASSPYSGEETQYF	TGTGCCAGCAGCCCCTATTCGGGGGAAGAGACCCAGTACTTC
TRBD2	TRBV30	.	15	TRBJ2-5	CAWRRLAVTPGPQYF	TGTGCCTGGAGACGACTAGCCGTAACCCCGGGGCCCCAGTACTTC
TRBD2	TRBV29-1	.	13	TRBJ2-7	CSLEGGSGYEQYF	TGCAGCTTAGAAGGCGGGAGTGGCTACGAGCAGTACTTC
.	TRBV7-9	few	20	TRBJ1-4	CASSVEAPDSSQPYNEKLFF	TGTGCCAGCAGCGTTGAAGCCCCGGACTCCTCACAACCTTATAATGAAAAACTGTTTTTT
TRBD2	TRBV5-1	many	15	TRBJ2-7	CASSRSTSSLSEQYF	TGCGCCAGCAGCCGTTCGACTAGCTCTTTATCCGAGCAGTACTTC
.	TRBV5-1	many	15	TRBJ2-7	CASSLGADLTYEQYF	TGCGCCAGCAGCCTGGGTGCGGACCTAACCTACGAGCAGTACTTC
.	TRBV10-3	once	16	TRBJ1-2	CAISESGTRKGYGYTF	TGTGCCATCAGTGAGTCGGGGACACGGAAAGGGTATGGCTACACCTTC
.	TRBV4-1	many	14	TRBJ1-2	CASSQEGGRGGYTF	TGCGCCAGCAGCCAAGAAGGAGGGAGAGGTGGCTACACCTTC
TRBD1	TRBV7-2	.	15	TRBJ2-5	CASSLMGQGQETQYF	TGTGCCAGCAGCTTGATGGGACAGGGACAAGAGACCCAGTACTTC